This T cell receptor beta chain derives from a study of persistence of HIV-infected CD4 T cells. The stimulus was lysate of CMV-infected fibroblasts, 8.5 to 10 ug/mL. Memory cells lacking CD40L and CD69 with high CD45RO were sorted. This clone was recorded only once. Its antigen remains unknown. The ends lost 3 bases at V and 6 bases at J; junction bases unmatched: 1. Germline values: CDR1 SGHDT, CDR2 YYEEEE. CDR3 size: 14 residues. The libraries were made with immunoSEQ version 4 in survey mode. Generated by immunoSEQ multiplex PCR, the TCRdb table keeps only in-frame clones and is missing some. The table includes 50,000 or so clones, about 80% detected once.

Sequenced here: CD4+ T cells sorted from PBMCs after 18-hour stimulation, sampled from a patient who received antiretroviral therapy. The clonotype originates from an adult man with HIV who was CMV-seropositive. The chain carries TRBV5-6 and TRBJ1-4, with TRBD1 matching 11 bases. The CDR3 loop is CASSWGQGDEKLFF. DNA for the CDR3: TGTGCCAGCAGCTGGGGACAGGGGGATGAAAAACTGTTTTTT.